This T cell receptor beta chain was captured in a study of blood T cell repertoires in COVID-19. Study details: The origin of the acute and convalescent COVID-19 samples was the United States, Italy and Spain. Sample material is recorded as cDNA or gDNA derived from T cells, B-cell-depleted T cells, or PBMCs.

Using immunoSEQ multiplex PCR, the repertoire was profiled, and TCRdb retains in-frame clones only, with some absent. The sample lists fewer than 60,000 clones; around nine tenths were seen once. In its sample, this clone was seen once. The V gene lost 2 bases and the J gene lost 2 bases, with 18 bases spanning the gap. Per germline, CDR1 MNHEY and CDR2 SMNVEV (reference sequence). The CDR3 loop spans 17 amino acids. The clonotype was recovered from a man aged 50-60 years with acute or convalescent COVID-19. This rearrangement joins TRBV27 to TRBJ1-2; D is perhaps TRBD1 (5 bases). Material: peripheral blood. DNA of the CDR3: TGTGCCAGCAGTTTACGCAGGGTCTCGCATATAAACTATGGCTACACCTTC. It is translated as CASSLRRVSHINYGYTF.